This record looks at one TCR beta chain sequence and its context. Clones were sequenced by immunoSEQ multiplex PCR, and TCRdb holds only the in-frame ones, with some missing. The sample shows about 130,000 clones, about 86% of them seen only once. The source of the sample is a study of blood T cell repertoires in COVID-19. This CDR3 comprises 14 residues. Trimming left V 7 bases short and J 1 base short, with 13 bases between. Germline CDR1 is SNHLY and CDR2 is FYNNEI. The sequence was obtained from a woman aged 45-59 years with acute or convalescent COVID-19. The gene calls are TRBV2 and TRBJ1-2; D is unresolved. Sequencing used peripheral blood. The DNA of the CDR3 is TGTGCCAGCAAGAGACGGGGAAATAACTATGGCTACACCTTC. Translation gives CASKRRGNNYGYTF.